This T cell receptor (beta chain) was sequenced during a study of cytomegalovirus exposure and HLA in healthy donors. Whole-study context: Around 180 million T cells yielded over 90 million unique TCR beta sequences in earlier analysis.

Germline-derived CDR1 and CDR2 are SEHNR and FQNEAQ (reference sequence). The CDR3 contains 14 residues. V shed 5 bases and J shed 2 bases, with 7 bases lying between them. Points on this clone: Its cognate antigen is unknown. At the DNA level, this CDR3 is encoded by other sequences in the same sample as well.

Points from the study as a whole: Sequencing depth across donors, presence/absence analyses assumed, was roughly uniform. Most TCR beta V segments were productive about 87% or about 30% of the time in an earlier analysis.

13 Jbeta primers and 60 Vbeta primers were used for the PCR. Using immunoSEQ multiplex PCR, the repertoire was profiled, and TCRdb retains in-frame clones only, with some absent. The table includes about 190,000 clones, more than 80% detected once. The sample comprised PBMCs. The J gene is TRBJ2-6, the V gene TRBV7-9; tentatively, D is TRBD1 (6 bases). The TCR was taken from a woman in her fifties or sixties in good health and CMV-seropositive. In DNA, the CDR3 is TGTGCCAGCAGCCCAGGGGCTGGGGCCAACGTCCTGACTTTC. It yields the protein CASSPGAGANVLTF.